This entry lists 32 T cell receptor beta chains sequenced from one sample in a study of cytomegalovirus exposure and HLA in healthy donors. Sequenced by immunoSEQ multiplex PCR; TCRdb stores in-frame clones only, minus some. The repertoire has about 88,000 clones, approximately 81% of them found once; the top ten carry over 10%. What was sequenced was PBMCs. These receptors came from a young woman in good health and CMV-seropositive.

This chain links TRBV2 with TRBJ2-1; 8 bases align to TRBD2. The CDR3 length is 11 residues. V was pared by 10 bases and J by 6 bases, with 2 bases of the junction left unmatched. Germline V gives CDR1 SNHLY, CDR2 FYNNEI. Written as DNA, the CDR3 is TGTGCCATCCTAGCGGGCAATGAGCAGTTCTTC. This gives the protein CAILAGNEQFF.

This chain joins TRBV27 and TRBJ2-5; 9 bases agree with TRBD1. V lost 3 bases and J lost 4; bases outside the gene matches: 6. The CDR3 extends over 15 amino acids. The germline CDR1 and CDR2 sequences are MNHEY and SMNVEV (reference sequence). CDR3 region: CASSLVQGAVETQYF. The DNA for the CDR3 is TGTGCCAGCAGTTTGGTACAGGGGGCTGTAGAGACCCAGTACTTC.

This CDR3 reads CARSSGGGGYTF. For the CDR3, the DNA is TGTGCCAGAAGCTCGGGGGGGGGCGGCTACACCTTC. The chain employs TRBV5-3 and TRBJ1-2; D perhaps matches TRBD1 (6 bases). TRBV5-3 is annotated as an ORF whose role is uncertain. This CDR3 region has 12 residues. V lost 3 bases and J 8 bases, leaving 11 bases between the germline ends.

This clone came up once. This chain uses TRBV19 with TRBJ2-5; TRBD1 aligns across 9 bases. The CDR3 extends over 14 amino acids. Trimming cost V 3 bases and J 5 bases; bases outside gene matches: 4. The germline gives CDR1 LNHDA, CDR2 SQIVND (reference sequence). The CDR3 DNA reads as TGTGCCAGTAGTATGGGGGGACAGGGCGAGACCCAGTACTTC. Protein sequence: CASSMGGQGETQYF.

The V call is TRBV21-1, the J call TRBJ2-5; TRBD2 is taken as the D call from the table, unchecked against the DNA. TRBV21-1 is listed as a pseudogene. The CDR3 spans 16 residues. CDR3: CASSLGTSGGEETQYF. CDR3 nucleotide sequence: TGTGCCAGCAGCCTTGGAACTAGCGGGGGGGAAGAGACCCAGTACTTC.

The rearrangement joins TRBV7-9 to TRBJ1-1, with D maybe TRBD1 (5 bases). Germline loops: CDR1 SEHNR, CDR2 FQNEAQ (reference sequence). V gave up 0 bases and J gave up 8 bases, with 13 bases separating them. The CDR3 runs to 14 residues. CDR3 DNA sequence: TGTGCCAGCAGCTTAGCAGGGGCCCCCAACGAAGCTTTCTTT. This codes for CASSLAGAPNEAFF.

This clone is termed medium-sized. CDR3 in amino acids: CASSLAGGAYNEQFF. The CDR3 nucleotides are TGTGCCAGCAGCTTGGCGGGGGGGGCCTACAATGAGCAGTTCTTC. The rearrangement links TRBV7-8 to TRBJ2-1; TRBD2 matches at 9 bases. The CDR3 is 15 residues long. The trim removed 3 bases at V and 2 bases at J, leaving 2 bases unmatched. Germline V gene lookup returns CDR1 SGHVS and CDR2 FQNEAQ.

This chain uses TRBV30 with TRBJ1-2; TRBD1 aligns across 7 bases. Germline V gives CDR1 GTSNPN, CDR2 SVGIG (reference sequence). V lost 5 bases to trimming and J lost 1 base; unmatched junction nucleotides: 7. The CDR3 has 14 amino acids. CDR3 region: CAWGHQGVNYGYTF. CDR3 DNA sequence: TGTGCCTGGGGCCACCAGGGGGTTAACTATGGCTACACCTTC.

This rearrangement joins TRBV7-9 to TRBJ2-4, with D hard to call. The CDR3 covers 14 residues. Trimming removed 10 bases from V and 1 base from J, with 14 bases in between. The germline V gene encodes CDR1 SEHNR and CDR2 FQNEAQ (reference sequence). CDR3 sequence: CATSRLEAKNIQYF. For the CDR3, the DNA is TGTGCCACTTCGCGCCTAGAGGCCAAAAACATTCAGTACTTC.

V gene TRBV5-1 combines with J gene TRBJ2-3; 15 bases align to TRBD2. Trimming cost V 5 bases and J 2 bases; bases outside gene matches: 6. The CDR3 spans 17 residues. Looked up from germline, CDR1 is SGHRS and CDR2 is YFSETQ. CDR3: CASRAGTSGGPTDTQYF. For the CDR3, the DNA is TGCGCCAGCAGGGCCGGGACTAGCGGGGGGCCCACAGATACGCAGTATTTT.

The chain carries TRBV5-1 and TRBJ2-1; 9 bases agree with TRBD2. Unmatched junction bases numbered 5, after V lost 0 bases and J lost 4 bases. The CDR3 loop spans 16 amino acids. In germline, CDR1 is SGHRS, CDR2 YFSETQ. The CDR3 sequence: CASSLVPSGNYNEQFF. The CDR3 DNA is TGCGCCAGCAGCTTGGTACCTAGCGGGAATTACAATGAGCAGTTCTTC. The full variable domain, with the rest looked up from reference TRBV5-1 and TRBJ2-1, is KAGVTQTPRYLIKTRGQQVTLSCSPISGHRSVSWYQQTPGQGLQFLFEYFSETQRNKGNFPGRFSGRQFSNSRSEMNVSTLELGDSALYLCASSLVPSGNYNEQFFGPGTRLTVL.

The chain couples TRBV6-1 to TRBJ2-7, with TRBD2 matching over 13 bases. Germline V lookup: CDR1 MNHNS, CDR2 SASEGT. The CDR3 runs 15 residues. J lost 3 bases, V lost 2 bases, and 1 base had no gene match. CDR3 loop: CASSERLAGGYEQYF. The DNA for the CDR3 is TGTGCCAGCAGTGAACGACTAGCGGGGGGCTACGAGCAGTACTTC.

This sequence joins TRBV10-3 and TRBJ2-5, with a weak D call TRBD2 (5 bases). Germline V gene lookup returns CDR1 ENHRY and CDR2 SYGVKD. The V end was cut by 4 bases, the J end by 4 bases, with 7 bases between. This CDR3 comprises 12 residues. CDR3 coding DNA: TGTGCCATCAGTGTCCGGGGAGAGACCCAGTACTTC. It specifies CAISVRGETQYF.

The gene calls are TRBV2 and TRBJ2-2; TRBD1 matches at 8 bases. Trimming at V came to 3 bases and at J to 5 bases, leaving 11 bases not matched to a gene. The CDR3 covers 17 residues. Germline V gene data show CDR1 as SNHLY and CDR2 as FYNNEI. CDR3 loop: CASSEDLRTGRTGELFF. In DNA form, the CDR3 reads TGTGCCAGCAGTGAGGACCTCCGGACAGGGAGAACCGGGGAGCTGTTTTTT.

The chain is built from TRBV4-3 and TRBJ2-3; 13 nucleotides align to TRBD2. CDR1 and CDR2 from the germline V gene are LGHNA and YSLEER. The CDR3 has 19 amino acids. Germline trimming cut 0 bases from V and 1 base from J; bases unmatched to any gene: 7. The CDR3 protein is CASSQERAGLAGRTDTQYF. CDR3 nucleotide sequence: TGCGCCAGCAGCCAAGAACGGGCGGGACTAGCGGGGCGCACAGATACGCAGTATTTT.

There are a few counts of this clone. The chain carries TRBV6-5 and TRBJ1-4; 7 bases match TRBD1. From germline, CDR1 is MNHEY and CDR2 SVGAGI. This CDR3 has 15 amino acids. Trimming cost V 2 bases and J 4 bases; bases outside gene matches: 4. This CDR3 reads CASSYQTGINEKLFF. The CDR3 DNA sequence: TGTGCCAGCAGTTACCAGACAGGGATTAATGAAAAACTGTTTTTT.

This chain links TRBV27 with TRBJ1-2; TRBD1 aligns across 7 bases. This CDR3 has 16 residues. J gave up 0 bases and V 3 bases, and 7 bases lay outside the gene matches. Germline V gives CDR1 MNHEY, CDR2 SMNVEV (reference sequence). The CDR3 loop reads CASSLSGQAANYGYTF. CDR3 bases: TGTGCCAGCAGTTTGTCAGGACAGGCCGCTAACTATGGCTACACCTTC.

The chain links TRBV2 to TRBJ2-3; 8 nucleotides line up with TRBD1. CDR1 is SNHLY, CDR2 FYNNEI, per germline. V was clipped by 2 bases and J by 0 bases; unmatched bases: 4. The CDR3 contains 16 residues. This CDR3 is CASSELGTGSTDTQYF. The CDR3 nucleotides read TGTGCCAGCAGTGAACTAGGGACAGGTAGCACAGATACGCAGTATTTT.

V is TRBV29-1 and J is TRBJ2-7; tentatively, D is TRBD1 (6 bases). The CDR3 extends over 12 amino acids. Germline V CDR1 and CDR2: SQVTM, ANQGSEA. Trimming removed 1 base from V and 2 bases from J, with 6 bases in between. DNA of the CDR3: TGCAGCGTTGAAGGGGGGCCCTACGAGCAGTACTTC. As protein: CSVEGGPYEQYF.

This clone has only a few counts. V and J are TRBV7-2 and TRBJ1-5; D not resolved. This CDR3 has 15 residues. The V end was cut by 1 base, the J end by 0 bases, with 7 bases between. CDR1 is SGHTA and CDR2 is FQGNSA in the germline V gene. The CDR3 loop reads CASSLELNSNQPQHF. In DNA form, the CDR3 reads TGTGCCAGCAGCTTAGAACTGAATAGCAATCAGCCCCAGCATTTT. Variable domain in full (rest from reference TRBV7-2 and TRBJ1-5): GAGVSQSPSNKVTEKGKDVELRCDPISGHTALYWYRQSLGQGLEFLIYFQGNSAPDKSGLPSDRFSAERTGGSVSTLTIQRTQQEDSAVYLCASSLELNSNQPQHFGDGTRLSIL.

The J gene is TRBJ1-5, the V gene TRBV25-1, with 8 positions matching TRBD1. CDR1 and CDR2 from the germline V gene are MGHDK and SYGVNS. The V segment lost 5 bases and the J segment 0 bases; nucleotides outside the gene matches: 9. The CDR3 spans 17 residues. The CDR3 loop reads CASSPDREFTSNQPQHF. CDR3 in DNA: TGTGCCAGCAGTCCGGACAGGGAGTTTACTAGCAATCAGCCCCAGCATTTT. The whole variable domain, filled in from reference TRBV25-1 and TRBJ1-5, reads EADIYQTPRYLVIGTGKKITLECSQTMGHDKMYWYQQDPGMELHLIHYSYGVNSTEKGDLSSESTVSRIRTEHFPLTLESARPSHTSQYLCASSPDREFTSNQPQHFGDGTRLSIL.

The table lists this clone with a count of one. This CDR3 reads CASSSDRHNQPQHF. The CDR3 DNA follows: TGTGCCAGCAGCTCGGACAGGCACAATCAGCCCCAGCATTTT. V is TRBV7-9 and J is TRBJ1-5; 7 bases fit TRBD1. The CDR3 runs 14 residues. The V segment lost 4 bases and the J segment 3 bases; nucleotides outside the gene matches: 3. The germline V gene has CDR1 SEHNR and CDR2 FQNEAQ (reference sequence).

J is TRBJ2-2 and V is TRBV2, with D perhaps matching TRBD1 (5 bases). The germline V gene has CDR1 SNHLY and CDR2 FYNNEI. Between the trimmed V and J ends, which lost 1 base and 5 bases, there was a span of 14 bases. This CDR3 has 16 residues. The CDR3 protein is CASSEGQGFGTGELFF. CDR3 DNA sequence: TGTGCCAGCAGTGAAGGGCAGGGTTTCGGGACCGGGGAGCTGTTTTTT. The whole variable domain, filled in from reference TRBV2 and TRBJ2-2, reads EPEVTQTPSHQVTQMGQEVILRCVPISNHLYFYWYRQILGQKVEFLVSFYNNEISEKSEIFDDQFSVERPDGSNFTLKIRSTKLEDSAMYFCASSEGQGFGTGELFFGEGSRLTVL.

In DNA, the CDR3 is TGTGCCAGCAGTCCCATACAGGGTGAAGCTTTCTTT. Protein: CASSPIQGEAFF. The chain carries TRBV28 and TRBJ1-1, with TRBD1 as a possible D gene (6 bases). V was cut by 5 bases and J by 7 bases, with 11 bases left in between. Germline loops: CDR1 MDHEN, CDR2 SYDVKM. The CDR3 covers 12 residues.

This clone was recorded only once. The chain has TRBV6-5 and TRBJ1-2; D is perhaps TRBD1 (6 bases). V lost 0 bases and J lost 0, with 8 bases in between. CDR1 is MNHEY and CDR2 is SVGAGI in the germline V gene. The CDR3 is 15 amino acids. DNA for the CDR3: TGTGCCAGCAGTTACTCTCAGGGGACTAACTATGGCTACACCTTC. It is translated as CASSYSQGTNYGYTF.

V and J are TRBV4-2 and TRBJ2-7; 11 nucleotides align to TRBD2. With 3 bases clipped from V and 2 bases from J, the junction kept 3 bases outside the gene matches. The germline CDR1 and CDR2 sequences are LGHNA and YNFKEQ. The CDR3 loop spans 15 amino acids. The CDR3 sequence: CASSHTSGGPYEQYF. The CDR3 coding sequence is TGTGCCAGCAGCCATACTAGCGGGGGACCCTACGAGCAGTACTTC.

Here the CDR3 reads CASSDPGNEQYF. In DNA form, the CDR3 reads TGTGCCAGCAGTGACCCCGGGAACGAGCAGTACTTC. This chain links TRBV6-1 with TRBJ2-7, with D tentatively TRBD2 (5 bases). Trimming removed 3 bases from V and 5 bases from J, with 8 bases in between. In germline, CDR1 is MNHNS, CDR2 SASEGT. The CDR3 contains 12 residues.

The V call is TRBV2, the J call TRBJ1-3; D is uncertain. V lost 6 bases, J lost 6 bases, and 6 bases lay in between. This CDR3 is built from 11 residues. Germline V CDR1 and CDR2: SNHLY, FYNNEI. This CDR3 is CASRPVNTIYF. In DNA, the CDR3 is TGTGCCAGCAGACCGGTAAACACCATATATTTT.

This sequence joins TRBV15 and TRBJ2-1; D gene uncertain. The CDR3 loop spans 15 amino acids. With 0 bases removed from V and 6 bases from J, the gap between germline ends came to 12 bases. CDR1 is LNHNV and CDR2 is YYDKDF in the germline V gene (reference sequence). CDR3 in DNA: TGTGCCACCAGCAGAGAGATACAGACCGTCAATGAGCAGTTCTTC. This codes for CATSREIQTVNEQFF.

The chain employs TRBV7-2 and TRBJ2-2; tentatively, D is TRBD2 (5 bases). The V and J ends lost 1 base and 4 bases respectively, with 7 bases between them. Germline CDR1 reads SGHTA; CDR2 reads FQGNSA. There are 14 residues in the CDR3. CDR3 nucleotide sequence: TGTGCCAGCAGCTTAGTAGCGAGCACCGGGGAGCTGTTTTTT. The encoded protein is CASSLVASTGELFF.

The chain uses TRBV2 and TRBJ2-7; perhaps TRBD2 as D (6 bases). This CDR3 has 14 amino acids. V lost 9 bases and J 3 bases, leaving 18 bases between the germline ends. In germline, CDR1 is SNHLY, CDR2 FYNNEI. CDR3 protein: CASHRDSKGYEQYF. The CDR3 DNA is TGTGCCAGTCACCGGGACTCTAAAGGCTACGAGCAGTACTTC. Using reference TRBV2 and TRBJ2-7 for the parts outside the CDR3, the full variable domain is EPEVTQTPSHQVTQMGQEVILRCVPISNHLYFYWYRQILGQKVEFLVSFYNNEISEKSEIFDDQFSVERPDGSNFTLKIRSTKLEDSAMYFCASHRDSKGYEQYFGPGTRLTVT.

The V call is TRBV7-9, the J call TRBJ2-5; TRBD2 matches at 10 bases. Germline V gives CDR1 SEHNR, CDR2 FQNEAQ (reference sequence). V gave up 6 bases and J gave up 4 bases; unmatched junction bases: 14. This CDR3 has 17 residues. The CDR3 DNA is TGTGCCAGCAGTCCGATTGTTAGCGGGGGGCGGCGAGAGACCCAGTACTTC. Protein sequence: CASSPIVSGGRRETQYF.